This T cell receptor (beta chain) is drawn from a study of T cell responses to AZD1222 COVID-19 vaccine. Regarding the study as a whole: Seropositive AZD1222 recipients at baseline numbered only six or seven. The study found Spike-specific TCR breadth and depth rose after two AZD1222 doses. In the spike-specific TCR repertoire, nearly half reportedly target unmutated variant regions. Repertoire sampling was restricted to post-peak T cell response timepoints.

Turning to this clone: Antigen specificity is unknown.

This CDR3 comprises 13 residues. CDR1 SGHTA and CDR2 FQGNSA come from the germline V gene. Trimming shortened V by 0 bases and J by 6 bases, and 9 bases separated the two germline ends. Profiling relied on immunoSEQ multiplex PCR, and the TCRdb table lists in-frame clones only, not all of them. The sample lists 130,000 or so clones; 89% were seen once. The starting material was peripheral blood, obtained on day 0 of AZD1222 vaccination. The V and J genes are TRBV7-2 and TRBJ2-7; no firm D call. This sequence was found in an adult in good health. CDR3 sequence (DNA): TGTGCCAGCAGCTTAGCTTCATTTGGCGAGCAGTACTTC. It yields the protein CASSLASFGEQYF.